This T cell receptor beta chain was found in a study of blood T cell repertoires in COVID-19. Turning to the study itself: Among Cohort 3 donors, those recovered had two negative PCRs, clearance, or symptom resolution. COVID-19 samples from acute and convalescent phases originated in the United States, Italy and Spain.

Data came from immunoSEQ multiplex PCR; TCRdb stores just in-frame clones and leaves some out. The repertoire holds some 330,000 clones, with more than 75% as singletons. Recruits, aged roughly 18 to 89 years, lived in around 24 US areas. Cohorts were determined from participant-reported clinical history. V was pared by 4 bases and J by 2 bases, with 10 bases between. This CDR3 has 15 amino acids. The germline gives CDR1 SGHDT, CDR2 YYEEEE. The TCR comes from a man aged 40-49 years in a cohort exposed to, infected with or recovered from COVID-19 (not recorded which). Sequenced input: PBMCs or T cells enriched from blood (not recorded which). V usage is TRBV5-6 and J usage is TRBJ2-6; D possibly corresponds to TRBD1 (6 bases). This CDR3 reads CASSRTGTGANVLTF. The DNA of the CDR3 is TGTGCCAGCAGCCGAACAGGGACTGGGGCCAACGTCCTGACTTTC. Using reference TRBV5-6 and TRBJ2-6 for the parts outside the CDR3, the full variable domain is DAGVTQSPTHLIKTRGQQVTLRCSPKSGHDTVSWYQQALGQGPQFIFQYYEEEERQRGNFPDRFSGHQFPNYSSELNVNALLLGDSALYLCASSRTGTGANVLTFGAGSRLTVL.